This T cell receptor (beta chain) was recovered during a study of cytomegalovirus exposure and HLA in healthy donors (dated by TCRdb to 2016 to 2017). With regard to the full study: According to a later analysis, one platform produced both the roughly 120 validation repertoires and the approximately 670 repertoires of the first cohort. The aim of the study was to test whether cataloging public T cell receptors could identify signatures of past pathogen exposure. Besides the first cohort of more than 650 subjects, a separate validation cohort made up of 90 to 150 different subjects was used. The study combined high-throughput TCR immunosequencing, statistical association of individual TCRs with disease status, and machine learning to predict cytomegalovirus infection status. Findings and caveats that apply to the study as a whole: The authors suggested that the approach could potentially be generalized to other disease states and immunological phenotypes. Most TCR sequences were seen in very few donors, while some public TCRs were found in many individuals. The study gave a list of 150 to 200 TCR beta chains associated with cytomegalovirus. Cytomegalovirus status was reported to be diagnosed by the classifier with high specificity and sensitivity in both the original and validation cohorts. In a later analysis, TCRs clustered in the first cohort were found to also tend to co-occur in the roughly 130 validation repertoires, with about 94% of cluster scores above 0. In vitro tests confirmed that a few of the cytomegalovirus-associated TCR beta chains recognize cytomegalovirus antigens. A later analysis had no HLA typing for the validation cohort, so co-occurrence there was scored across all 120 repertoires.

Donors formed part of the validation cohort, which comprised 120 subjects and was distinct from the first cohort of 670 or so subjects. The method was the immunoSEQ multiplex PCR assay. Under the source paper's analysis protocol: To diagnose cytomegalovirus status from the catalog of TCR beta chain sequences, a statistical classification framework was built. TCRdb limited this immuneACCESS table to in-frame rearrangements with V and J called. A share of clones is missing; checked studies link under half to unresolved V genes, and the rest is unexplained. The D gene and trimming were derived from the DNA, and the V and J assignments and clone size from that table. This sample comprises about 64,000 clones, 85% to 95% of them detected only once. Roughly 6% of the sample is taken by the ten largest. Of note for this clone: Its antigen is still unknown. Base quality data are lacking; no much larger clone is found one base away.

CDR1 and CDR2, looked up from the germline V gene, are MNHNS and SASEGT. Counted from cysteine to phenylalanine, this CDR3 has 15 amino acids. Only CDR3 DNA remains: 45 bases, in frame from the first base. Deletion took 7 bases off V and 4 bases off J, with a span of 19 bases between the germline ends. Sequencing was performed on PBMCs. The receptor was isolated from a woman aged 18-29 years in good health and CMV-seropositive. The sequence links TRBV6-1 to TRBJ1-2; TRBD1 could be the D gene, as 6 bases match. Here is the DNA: TGTGCCAGCAAAATTTCAGGGGATGGGGTCTATGGCTACACCTTC. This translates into CASKISGDGVYGYTF.